This record concerns one TCR beta chain sequence. The specificity of this receptor is unknown. Base qualities are not recorded, but no much larger clone differs from it by a single base. Using the deep immunoSEQ assay, TCR CDR3 regions were amplified from genomic DNA by multiplex PCR. Genomic DNA extracted from each cell subset was distributed evenly over all wells of several immunoSEQ 96-well plates, and each plate served as one replicate. For sorted subsets, roughly 0.2 ug genomic DNA, equal to 25,000 to 35,000 T cell genomes, was loaded into each replicate PCR. The purified libraries were quantified using a Qubit 3.0 fluorometer, sized with a Bioanalyzer 2100, and then quantified again using the KAPA Library Quantification kit. Every immunoSEQ 96-well plate was sequenced on a separate single-read 150-cycle Illumina NextSeq 550 flow cell. In the original analysis: Because only junctional sequences without quality scores were contained in the immunoSEQ output, filtering matching that applied to full-length reads could not be performed. Sequences were annotated with PyIR, a Python wrapper for IgBLAST v1.9, and V/J genes and CDR3 were assigned using IMGT germline references. Reads were filtered out if the reads had weak V/J assignments (E-value above 1e-6), no CDR3, stop codons, out-of-frame junctions, or ambiguous translated residues. V3J clonotypes were defined by identical inferred V gene, J gene, and CDR3 amino acid sequence. Percentage overlap between repertoires was calculated by dividing the number of shared unique clonotypes by the size of the smaller repertoire. RTK rarefaction, the Chao1 estimator, and Recon v2.1 estimates of unobserved clonotypes were used to assess repertoire richness. OLGA was used to compute generation probabilities for all TCRbeta clonotypes that the gDNA method yielded from a handful of donors. Held by TCRdb, this immuneACCESS table contains in-frame sequences only and omits some clones. Under half of the omission traces to an unresolved V gene where checked; the cause of the rest is unknown. The DNA was the basis for D and trimming; V, J and clone size are from that table. Recorded for this sample are about 680,000 clones; over 65% of them occurred a single time. 1.7% of the sample is held by the ten biggest clonotypes.

The sample comes from a study of shared clonotypes between healthy human individuals (dated by TCRdb to between 2020 and 2021). Broadly, across the study: The cohort comprised a couple of women and a few men aged 18 to 49 years. Per donor, three plates each were used for CD4 naive and CD4 memory, two for CD8 naive, and one for CD8 memory. Blood TCR repertoires of five healthy adults were deeply sequenced to estimate repertoire size and the extent of clonotype sharing between individuals. Different laboratories and diverse techniques were used to prepare libraries and sequence TCR repertoires, to increase sequencing depth and limit assay-specific biases. Per donor, leukapheresis produced somewhere between about 0.94 and 9.5 billion PBMCs.

Donors were healthy HIV-negative adults with no recently reported acute infections or vaccinations. All donors were Caucasian adults living in Nashville, Tennessee, USA. Magnetic negative selection was used to enrich CD4+ T cells, after which naive cells were positively selected on CD45RA and the negative fraction became the memory subset. Blood was collected by leukapheresis, and PBMCs were isolated by Ficoll-Histopaque density gradient centrifugation and then cryopreserved in liquid nitrogen vapor phase. Analytical flow cytometry was used to check the purity and quantity of every magnetically sorted T cell population. Each sorted fraction had its genomic DNA isolated and then quantified by UV absorbance on a Nanodrop 2000c. The research as a whole found: Pairwise subsampling led to the expectation that sequencing depth would affect the degree of clonotype sharing among donors. The small number of donors limited the genetic and exposure-history diversity represented. Compared with non-shared clonotypes, the clonotypes found in all four sorted-subset donors had higher generation probabilities. Estimated clonotype richness was generally larger for naive than for memory subsets. Across four donors, approximately 5% of naive CD4, approximately 3.6% of naive CD8, approximately 2.5% of memory CD4, and roughly 0.4% of memory CD8 clonotypes were shared. Sampling was limited to blood, and TCR repertoires in tissue likely differ from TCR repertoires in blood. Even with the large sequencing depth, rarefaction of the sorted-subset datasets indicated that sequencing was incomplete.

The trim is 1 base for V and 5 bases for J, with a gap of 3 bases between the germline ends. From its cysteine to its phenylalanine, the CDR3 spans 11 amino acids. Only the CDR3 DNA is retained, 33 bases long and in frame from the first base. From the germline V gene, CDR1 is SGHRS and CDR2 is YFSETQ. The sequenced material came from memory CD4+ T cells sorted from blood. Read against the paper, the sample's cell subset or site label means: CD45RA-negative fraction. This receptor was obtained from a woman aged 25 to 39 in good health. The sequence links TRBV5-1 to TRBJ2-5; the D gene identity is not certain. For the CDR3, the sequence is CASSLFETQYF. The nucleotides are TGCGCCAGCAGCTTGTTTGAGACCCAGTACTTC.